Listed below are T cell receptor beta chains from one sample, sequenced in a study of Graves' ophthalmopathy and Graves' hyperthyroidism. TCRdb itself ran the multiplex PCR reads through MiXCR, one entry per CDR3 protein. The sample has 500,000 to 600,000 distinct CDR3 sequences, under 45% seen once. Sequencing was performed on peripheral blood or thyroid tissue (not recorded which). Every receptor here comes from an adult man with Graves' hyperthyroidism. The CDR3 runs from the conserved cysteine through the conserved F or W. D genes are given only for firm matches. Rows give clone size only sometimes, using once, few, many, or a class for an expanded clone.

size: .
J: TRBJ2-1
D: .
length: 15
V: TRBV7-9
CDR3: CASSTGAEGINEQFF
DNA: TGTGCCAGCAGCACGGGGGCGGAGGGAATCAATGAGCAGTTCTTC

size: many
J: TRBJ1-2
D: TRBD1
length: 12
V: TRBV12-3/TRBV12-4
CDR3: CATETGIYGYTF
DNA: TGTGCCACCGAGACAGGGATTTATGGCTACACCTTC

size: .
J: TRBJ2-3
D: TRBD2
length: 14
V: TRBV19
CDR3: CASSIPGLVDTQYF
DNA: TGTGCCAGTAGTATCCCCGGACTAGTAGATACGCAGTATTTT

size: .
J: TRBJ2-7
D: .
length: 15
V: TRBV6-5
CDR3: CASRDGGLGGGEQYF
DNA: TGTGCCAGCAGGGATGGAGGACTGGGGGGAGGCGAGCAGTACTTC

size: medium-sized
J: TRBJ1-2
D: .
length: 10
V: TRBV29-1
CDR3: CSVETGGYTF
DNA: TGCAGCGTTGAAACGGGTGGCTACACCTTC

size: .
J: TRBJ2-2
D: .
length: 16
V: TRBV5-1
CDR3: CASSHLQGPNTGELFF
DNA: TGCGCCAGCAGCCACTTGCAGGGGCCGAACACCGGGGAGCTGTTTTTT

size: .
J: TRBJ1-2
D: .
length: 15
V: TRBV7-9
CDR3: CASSLGAGHNYGYTF
DNA: TGTGCCAGCAGCTTAGGAGCGGGACATAACTATGGCTACACCTTC

size: many
J: TRBJ1-5
D: TRBD1
length: 14
V: TRBV6-2/TRBV6-3
CDR3: CASRNRQGTQPQHF
DNA: TGTGCCAGCAGAAACCGACAGGGCACTCAGCCCCAGCATTTT

size: .
J: TRBJ1-4
D: .
length: 14
V: TRBV7-9
CDR3: CASSLASGFEKLFF
DNA: TGTGCCAGCAGCTTAGCCTCGGGATTTGAAAAACTGTTTTTT

size: .
J: TRBJ2-7
D: .
length: 13
V: TRBV24-1
CDR3: CATSDASAYEQYF
DNA: TGTGCCACCAGTGATGCGTCAGCTTACGAGCAGTACTTC

size: few
J: TRBJ1-3
D: TRBD1
length: 15
V: TRBV5-1
CDR3: CASSVGTGSGNTIYF
DNA: TGCGCCAGCAGCGTTGGGACAGGCTCTGGAAACACCATATATTTT

size: many
J: TRBJ1-6
D: .
length: 16
V: TRBV14
CDR3: CASSQESGVYNSPLHF
DNA: TGTGCCAGCAGCCAAGAATCGGGGGTTTATAATTCACCCCTCCACTTT

size: .
J: TRBJ2-1
D: TRBD2
length: 17
V: TRBV7-2
CDR3: CASSGRLAGGTYNEQFF
DNA: TGTGCCAGCAGCGGGCGACTAGCGGGAGGGACCTACAATGAGCAGTTCTTC

size: .
J: TRBJ1-6
D: TRBD1
length: 15
V: TRBV7-2
CDR3: CASSLSQGANSPLHF
DNA: TGTGCCAGCAGCCTTAGTCAGGGGGCGAATTCACCCCTCCACTTT

size: .
J: TRBJ2-5
D: .
length: 15
V: TRBV7-7
CDR3: CASSSPEGSQETQYF
DNA: TGTGCCAGCAGCTCACCAGAGGGGAGCCAAGAGACCCAGTACTTC

size: .
J: TRBJ2-1
D: TRBD2
length: 16
V: TRBV20-1
CDR3: CSATKGGFNAYNEQFF
DNA: TGCAGTGCTACCAAGGGAGGGTTTAACGCCTACAATGAGCAGTTCTTC

size: many
J: TRBJ1-1
D: .
length: 12
V: TRBV3-1
CDR3: CASSQWNTEAFF
DNA: TGTGCCAGCAGCCAATGGAACACTGAAGCTTTCTTT

size: .
J: TRBJ1-3
D: .
length: 13
V: TRBV10-3
CDR3: CAISVREGNTIYF
DNA: TGTGCCATCAGTGTCAGGGAAGGAAACACCATATATTTT

size: many
J: TRBJ2-3
D: .
length: 14
V: TRBV20-1
CDR3: CSALTAWSTDTQYF
DNA: TGCAGTGCTCTGACCGCTTGGAGCACAGATACGCAGTATTTT

size: many
J: TRBJ1-5
D: .
length: 15
V: TRBV20-1
CDR3: CSARAEVVSNQPQHF
DNA: TGCAGTGCTAGGGCAGAAGTAGTTAGCAATCAGCCCCAGCATTTT

size: many
J: TRBJ2-2
D: .
length: 15
V: TRBV20-1
CDR3: CSAREAARNTGELFF
DNA: TGCAGTGCTAGAGAAGCTGCCAGGAACACCGGGGAGCTGTTTTTT

size: many
J: TRBJ2-7
D: .
length: 17
V: TRBV5-1
CDR3: CASSLTRGRATSYEQYF
DNA: TGCGCCAGCAGCTTGACGCGGGGGCGGGCGACCTCCTACGAGCAGTACTTC

size: .
J: TRBJ2-4
D: .
length: 16
V: TRBV20-1
CDR3: CSASRDGGTVENIQYF
DNA: TGCAGTGCTAGCCGGGACGGAGGGACTGTCGAAAACATTCAGTACTTC

size: many
J: TRBJ1-1
D: .
length: 13
V: TRBV7-8
CDR3: CASSSYTESEAFF
DNA: TGTGCCAGCAGCTCCTACACGGAGAGTGAAGCTTTCTTT

size: few
J: TRBJ1-5
D: .
length: 18
V: TRBV4-1
CDR3: CASSQVIVLGHRNQPQHF
DNA: TGCGCCAGCAGCCAAGTAATTGTTTTGGGACACCGCAATCAGCCCCAGCATTTT

size: many
J: TRBJ2-2
D: .
length: 16
V: TRBV10-1
CDR3: CASSESTGANTGELFF
DNA: TGCGCCAGCAGTGAGTCGACAGGAGCGAACACCGGGGAGCTGTTTTTT

size: .
J: TRBJ2-5
D: .
length: 13
V: TRBV29-1
CDR3: CSSYAGGPETQYF
DNA: TGCAGCAGTTACGCTGGGGGGCCAGAGACCCAGTACTTC

size: few
J: TRBJ2-7
D: TRBD2
length: 17
V: TRBV3-1
CDR3: CASSQGSGRPRSYEQYF
DNA: TGTGCCAGCAGCCAGGGTAGCGGGAGGCCTCGCTCCTACGAGCAGTACTTC

size: .
J: TRBJ2-2
D: .
length: 15
V: TRBV2
CDR3: CASRVGPENTGELFF
DNA: TGTGCCAGCAGGGTTGGCCCTGAGAACACCGGGGAGCTGTTTTTT

size: .
J: TRBJ1-2
D: TRBD1
length: 13
V: TRBV10-3
CDR3: CAISGTGAYGYTF
DNA: TGTGCCATCAGCGGGACAGGCGCCTATGGCTACACCTTC

size: many
J: TRBJ1-3
D: .
length: 14
V: TRBV7-7
CDR3: CASSPDTSGNTIYF
DNA: TGTGCTAGCAGCCCCGACACGAGCGGAAACACCATATATTTT

size: .
J: TRBJ1-2
D: .
length: 14
V: TRBV29-1
CDR3: CAWMEEGVNYGYTF
DNA: TGTGCCTGGATGGAGGAGGGAGTGAACTATGGCTACACCTTC

size: few
J: TRBJ2-1
D: .
length: 13
V: TRBV7-9
CDR3: CASTPDGGHEQFF
DNA: TGTGCCAGCACCCCCGATGGGGGCCATGAGCAGTTCTTC

size: .
J: TRBJ1-2
D: .
length: 14
V: TRBV7-8
CDR3: CASSQVGPIYGYTF
DNA: TGTGCCAGCAGCCAAGTGGGGCCGATCTATGGCTACACCTTC

size: few
J: TRBJ2-7
D: .
length: 15
V: TRBV3-1
CDR3: CASSPPGRSSYEQYF
DNA: TGTGCCAGCAGCCCACCGGGACGTAGTTCCTACGAGCAGTACTTC

size: .
J: TRBJ2-6
D: .
length: 16
V: TRBV2
CDR3: CASSEGPREGANVLTF
DNA: TGTGCCAGCAGTGAGGGGCCGAGGGAAGGGGCCAACGTCCTGACTTTC

size: .
J: TRBJ2-5
D: .
length: 15
V: TRBV20-1
CDR3: CSARDFGRVAETQYF
DNA: TGCAGTGCTAGAGATTTTGGCAGGGTAGCGGAGACCCAGTACTTC

size: many
J: TRBJ2-7
D: TRBD2
length: 13
V: TRBV7-9
CDR3: CASGSGNSYEQYF
DNA: TGTGCCAGCGGGAGCGGGAACTCCTACGAGCAGTACTTC

size: .
J: TRBJ1-1
D: TRBD1
length: 12
V: TRBV18
CDR3: CASSPGTGEAFF
DNA: TGTGCCAGCTCACCGGGGACAGGTGAAGCTTTCTTT

size: many
J: TRBJ1-6
D: .
length: 15
V: TRBV19
CDR3: CASSSTGTANSPLHF
DNA: TGTGCCAGTAGTAGTACCGGGACGGCTAATTCACCCCTCCACTTT

size: few
J: TRBJ1-4
D: .
length: 15
V: TRBV7-2
CDR3: CASSITQGWDEKLFF
DNA: TGTGCCAGCAGCATAACACAGGGTTGGGATGAAAAACTGTTTTTT

size: .
J: TRBJ2-5
D: .
length: 15
V: TRBV6-2/TRBV6-3
CDR3: CASGARTYGQETQYF
DNA: TGTGCCAGCGGGGCCCGGACCTACGGCCAAGAGACCCAGTACTTC

size: many
J: TRBJ1-5
D: .
length: 15
V: TRBV3-1
CDR3: CASSHSTETNQPQHF
DNA: TGTGCCAGCAGCCACTCCACGGAGACCAATCAGCCCCAGCATTTT

size: many
J: TRBJ2-7
D: .
length: 15
V: TRBV5-8
CDR3: CASSPRQQPDYEQYF
DNA: TGTGCCAGCAGCCCAAGACAGCAGCCGGACTACGAGCAGTACTTC

size: few
J: TRBJ1-2
D: .
length: 15
V: TRBV9
CDR3: CASSVAPGQARGYTF
DNA: TGTGCCAGCAGCGTAGCGCCGGGACAAGCAAGGGGCTACACCTTC

size: many
J: TRBJ1-6
D: .
length: 13
V: TRBV6-5
CDR3: CASRDGTGLPLHF
DNA: TGTGCCAGCAGAGACGGGACGGGTCTACCCCTCCACTTT

size: .
J: TRBJ2-6
D: .
length: 15
V: TRBV24-1
CDR3: CATSDLGQGANVLTF
DNA: TGTGCCACCAGTGATTTAGGACAGGGGGCCAACGTCCTGACTTTC

size: many
J: TRBJ1-1
D: .
length: 12
V: TRBV28
CDR3: CASSLPGAEAFF
DNA: TGCGCCAGCAGCTTGCCGGGGGCTGAAGCTTTCTTT

size: many
J: TRBJ1-2
D: .
length: 12
V: TRBV5-8
CDR3: CASSLGQYGYTF
DNA: TGTGCCAGCAGCTTGGGACAGTATGGCTACACCTTC

size: .
J: TRBJ2-1
D: TRBD2
length: 15
V: TRBV24-1
CDR3: CATSDPGLAGDEQFF
DNA: TGTGCCACCAGTGATCCTGGACTAGCGGGAGATGAGCAGTTCTTC

size: .
J: TRBJ2-2
D: TRBD1
length: 16
V: TRBV20-1
CDR3: CSARPGTGGRTGELFF
DNA: TGCAGTGCTAGACCCGGGACAGGGGGACGGACCGGGGAGCTGTTTTTT

size: many
J: TRBJ2-5
D: .
length: 13
V: TRBV20-1
CDR3: CSARYGNEETQYF
DNA: TGCAGTGCTAGATACGGGAACGAAGAGACCCAGTACTTC

size: .
J: TRBJ1-1
D: TRBD1
length: 23
V: TRBV7-2
CDR3: CASSLVGPNNEQDRGHRGAEAFF
DNA: TGTGCCAGCAGCTTGGTGGGACCCAACAATGAGCAGGACAGGGGTCACCGGGGAGCTGAAGCTTTCTTT

size: many
J: TRBJ2-5
D: .
length: 14
V: TRBV20-1
CDR3: CSAIPPQGQETQYF
DNA: TGCAGTGCTATTCCCCCGCAGGGACAAGAGACCCAGTACTTC

size: .
J: TRBJ2-3
D: .
length: 15
V: TRBV24-1
CDR3: CATSESGTSTDTQYF
DNA: TGTGCCACCAGTGAATCTGGGACCAGCACAGATACGCAGTATTTT

size: many
J: TRBJ2-2
D: .
length: 15
V: TRBV7-9
CDR3: CASSLISVGTGELFF
DNA: TGTGCCAGCAGCTTAATTTCGGTTGGAACCGGGGAGCTGTTTTTT